One and the same sample provided the 4 T cell receptor beta chains below, sequenced in a study of T cells in Graves' hyperthyroidism and ophthalmopathy. Using RNA transcripts as the source, TCR beta CDR3 regions were amplified. The HTBI primer set served for first-round RT-PCR of the TCR CDR3. TCRdb re-called the multiplex PCR reads through MiXCR, storing one row per CDR3 protein. The top ten hold around 3.3% of the sample, which has a few hundred thousand distinct CDR3 sequences, about a sixth seen once. Input material: blood. These receptors came from a woman aged 40 to 50 with Graves' ophthalmopathy.

The chain joins TRBV20-1 to TRBJ1-1; 9 bases fit TRBD1. Germline CDR1 reads DFQATT; CDR2 reads SNEGSKA (reference sequence). This CDR3 has 14 amino acids. Losses at the gene ends were 0 bases for V and 8 bases for J; bases not matched to a gene: 7. The CDR3, as DNA: TGCAGTGCTAGAGACCCGGGACAGGGTCCCGAAGCTTTCTTT. Residues: CSARDPGQGPEAFF.

This clonotype was seen only a few times. The rearrangement uses TRBV28 and TRBJ2-7, with D possibly TRBD2 on 6 matching bases. The V gene lost 4 bases and the J gene lost 7 bases, with 26 bases spanning the gap. The CDR3 spans 17 residues. Germline loops: CDR1 MDHEN, CDR2 SYDVKM. Written as DNA, the CDR3 is TGTGCCAGCAGTTCCCCCGCCACACCGGGAGTCCAGGGAGAGCAGTACTTC. Its translation is CASSSPATPGVQGEQYF.

As regards this clonotype: A much more abundant neighbour one base away suggests this may be a read error. The chain carries TRBV12-3 or TRBV12-4 and TRBJ1-1; a possible D gene is TRBD1 (5 bases). The CDR3 length is 14 residues. In nucleotides, the CDR3 is TGTGCCGGCAGTTTTTCAGGGTTGGTCTCTGAAGCTTTCTTT. It yields the protein CAGSFSGLVSEAFF.

Ten or more counts support this clonotype. The rearrangement links TRBV12-3 or TRBV12-4 to TRBJ1-5, with 7 nucleotides matching TRBD1. The CDR3 sequence is 15 residues long. The V segment lost 5 bases and the J segment 4 bases; nucleotides outside the gene matches: 8. CDR3 coding DNA: TGTGCCAGCAGTGGAGACAGGGTGAGGAATCAGCCCCAGCATTTT. Amino acid sequence: CASSGDRVRNQPQHF.